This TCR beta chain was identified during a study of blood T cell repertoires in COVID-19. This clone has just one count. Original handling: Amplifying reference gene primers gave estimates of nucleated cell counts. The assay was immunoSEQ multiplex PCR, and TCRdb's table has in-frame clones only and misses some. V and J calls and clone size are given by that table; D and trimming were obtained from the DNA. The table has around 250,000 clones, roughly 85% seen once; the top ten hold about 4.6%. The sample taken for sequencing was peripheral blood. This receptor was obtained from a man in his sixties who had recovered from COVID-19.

This chain's CDR3 is CAIGASGRSYEQYF. The CDR3 DNA reads TGTGCCATTGGGGCTAGCGGGCGGTCCTACGAGCAGTACTTC. The chain is built from TRBV10-3 and TRBJ2-7; 8 nucleotides line up with TRBD2. Germline V gene lookup returns CDR1 ENHRY and CDR2 SYGVKD. V trimming: 9 bases; J trimming: 1 base; junction bases outside the gene matches: 8. The CDR3 runs to 14 residues.